Below, 29 T cell receptor beta chains from the same sample are listed, as sequenced in a study of T-cell reconstitution after alpha-beta-depleted transplantation in children. Preparing the TCRbeta library involved the use of unique molecular identifiers. MiXCR, applied by TCRdb to the PCR reads, yields one record per CDR3 protein. The top ten hold around 45% of the sample, which has about 210,000 distinct CDR3 sequences, more than 15% seen once. The sequences come from PBMCs, mostly from graft donor cells, collected 360 days after TCRalphabeta/CD19-depleted stem cell transplant. The receptors here all came from a male patient between 2 and 10 years old who had a stem cell transplant for acute lymphoblastic leukemia, so the T cells may come from the graft donor.

The V call is TRBV5-6, the J call TRBJ2-7; 9 nucleotides align to TRBD2. CDR3 length equals 13 residues. V shed 4 bases, J shed 6 bases, and the junction held 5 bases outside the gene matches. Germline assignment: CDR1 SGHDT and CDR2 YYEEEE. The CDR3 sequence: CASSQPREGEQYF. The DNA of the CDR3 is TGTGCCAGCAGCCAACCGCGGGAGGGCGAGCAGTACTTC.

A remark on this clonotype: A read error may produce the germline difference seen at one junction end. The chain joins TRBV20-1 to TRBJ2-3, with D hard to call. CDR3 size: 14 residues. The germline V gene encodes CDR1 DFQATT and CDR2 SNEGSKA (reference sequence). The CDR3 loop is CSARGPQSTDTQYF. Written as DNA, the CDR3 is TGCAGTGCAAGAGGACCCCAAAGCACAGATACGCAGTATTTT.

The table lists this clonotype with a few counts. The chain couples TRBV11-2 to TRBJ1-6; 10 positions agree with TRBD1. Trimming cost V 0 bases and J 5 bases; bases outside gene matches: 13. The length of the CDR3 is 20 residues. Per germline, CDR1 SGHAT and CDR2 FQNNGV. CDR3 DNA sequence: TGTGCCAGCAGCTTAGATCGACAGGGGGCGGAGGTCGGGCATAATTCACCCCTCCACTTT. Encoded protein: CASSLDRQGAEVGHNSPLHF.

This clonotype was observed a handful of times. The chain carries TRBV29-1 and TRBJ2-5; D might be TRBD1 (5 bases). Germline values: CDR1 SQVTM, CDR2 ANQGSEA. V was clipped by 2 bases and J by 7 bases, with 17 bases between them. The CDR3 sequence is 14 residues long. CDR3 in amino acids: CSVESELGVVTQYF. CDR3 nucleotide sequence: TGCAGCGTTGAATCAGAGTTAGGGGTGGTGACCCAGTACTTC.

This clonotype came up a few times. The V call is TRBV28, the J call TRBJ1-2; D unresolved. Germline CDR1 MDHEN, CDR2 SYDVKM. The CDR3 spans 13 residues. Trimming stripped 1 base from V and 5 bases from J, with 8 bases between. The CDR3 nucleotides are TGTGCCAGCAGTTTATTAGGAGGGTATGGCTACACCTTC. Translating gives CASSLLGGYGYTF.

The gene calls are TRBV19 and TRBJ2-3, with TRBD2 matching 7 bases. The CDR3 is 15 residues long. In germline, CDR1 is LNHDA, CDR2 SQIVND (reference sequence). V lost 3 bases and J lost 3; bases outside the gene matches: 6. The CDR3 region is CASSMGRGGTDTQYF. CDR3 nucleotides: TGTGCCAGTAGTATGGGGCGCGGGGGAACAGATACGCAGTATTTT.

This clonotype has at least ten counts. V usage is TRBV28 and J usage is TRBJ2-1; D is perhaps TRBD2 (5 bases). Germline loops: CDR1 MDHEN, CDR2 SYDVKM. The CDR3 is 13 amino acids. V lost 3 bases and J lost 7, with 10 bases in between. CDR3 in DNA: TGTGCCAGCAGTTTGACGGGATGGAATGAGCAGTTCTTC. It is translated as CASSLTGWNEQFF. Full variable domain (missing parts from reference TRBV28 and TRBJ2-1): DVKVTQSSRYLVKRTGEKVFLECVQDMDHENMFWYRQDPGLGLRLIYFSYDVKMKEKGDIPEGYSVSREKKERFSLILESASTNQTSMYLCASSLTGWNEQFFGPGTRLTVL.

The chain uses TRBV7-2 and TRBJ2-7; the match to TRBD1 covers 8 bases. The V gene end was trimmed by 3 bases and the J gene end by 0 bases; junction bases not matched to a gene: 7. Germline V gene sequence: CDR1 SGHTA, CDR2 FQGNSA. The CDR3 extends over 16 amino acids. CDR3 DNA: TGTGCCAGCAGCTTTAACACAGGGGGTTTCTCCTACGAGCAGTACTTC. Its protein is CASSFNTGGFSYEQYF.

This clonotype was observed a handful of times. V is TRBV12-3 or TRBV12-4 and J is TRBJ1-2; D is unclear. The CDR3 extends over 14 amino acids. V was cut by 6 bases and J by 6 bases, with 17 bases left in between. CDR3 in DNA: TGTGCCAGCAGACTTTTTCAGGCGGGGAATGGCTACACCTTC. Its translation is CASRLFQAGNGYTF.

V usage is TRBV20-1 and J usage is TRBJ2-2, with D perhaps TRBD1 (5 bases). The CDR3 is 15 residues long. Trimming stripped 0 bases from V and 3 bases from J, with 11 bases between. Germline values: CDR1 DFQATT, CDR2 SNEGSKA (reference sequence). This CDR3 is CSARDTQGDTGELFF. CDR3 bases: TGCAGTGCTAGAGATACCCAAGGGGACACCGGGGAGCTGTTTTTT.

This clonotype was seen a handful of times. The chain carries TRBV6-5 and TRBJ2-3, with 8 bases fitting TRBD1. Germline lookup yields CDR1 MNHEY and CDR2 SVGAGI. The CDR3 consists of 19 residues. V gave up 2 bases and J gave up 3 bases; unmatched junction bases: 16. CDR3 nucleotide sequence: TGTGCCAGCAGTTACAATTCCCAGGCCAGGGGGCGTCATACAGATACGCAGTATTTT. Its protein product is CASSYNSQARGRHTDTQYF.

The CDR3 is CAMGPESVYNEQFF. CDR3 DNA: TGTGCCATGGGCCCCGAGTCAGTTTACAATGAGCAGTTCTTC. The chain employs TRBV5-4 and TRBJ2-1; unclear D gene. Germline loops: CDR1 SGHNT, CDR2 YYREEE (reference sequence). The CDR3 is made up of 14 amino acids. Trimming took off 9 bases at V and 4 bases at J, with 17 bases between the two ends.

A remark on this clonotype: The junction departs from the called germline gene at one end, perhaps through a read error. The chain carries TRBV12-3 or TRBV12-4 and TRBJ1-4; D is unclear. This CDR3 is built from 15 residues. CDR3 sequence: CASSLGGSTNEKLFF. The CDR3, as DNA: TGTGCCAGCAGCTTAGGAGGGTCAACTAATGAAAAACTGTTTTTT.

The rearrangement joins TRBV7-8 to TRBJ2-7, with TRBD1 matching over 7 bases. The J segment lost 4 bases and the V segment lost 1 base, leaving 1 base of the junction unmatched. The CDR3 is made up of 13 amino acids. Germline CDR1 reads SGHVS; CDR2 reads FQNEAQ. CDR3 sequence reads: CASSLEGQYEQYF. DNA for the CDR3: TGTGCCAGCAGCTTAGAGGGACAGTACGAGCAGTACTTC.

This rearrangement joins TRBV27 to TRBJ2-1, with 12 bases identical to TRBD1. V was clipped by 6 bases and J by 6 bases; unmatched bases: 6. The CDR3 length is 15 residues. Looked up from germline, CDR1 is MNHEY and CDR2 is SMNVEV (reference sequence). The CDR3 DNA follows: TGTGCCAGCAGGAAACTGGGACAGGGGGCCAATGAGCAGTTCTTC. Translating gives CASRKLGQGANEQFF.

This chain joins TRBV4-1 and TRBJ2-1; 9 bases agree with TRBD2. V shed 0 bases and J 4 bases; nucleotides not matched to a gene: 7. Germline loops: CDR1 MGHRA, CDR2 YSYEKL. The CDR3 contains 17 residues. CDR3 sequence: CASSQEGGLAGYNEQFF. As DNA, the CDR3 is TGCGCCAGCAGCCAAGAAGGGGGCCTAGCGGGGTACAATGAGCAGTTCTTC.

This chain uses TRBV4-3 with TRBJ2-2, with 7 bases fitting TRBD2. Germline trimming cut 6 bases from V and 3 bases from J; bases unmatched to any gene: 13. The CDR3 sequence is 17 residues long. CDR1 and CDR2 (germline): LGHNA, YSLEER. CDR3 loop: CASSPRAGPGYTGELFF. The CDR3 coding sequence is TGCGCCAGCAGTCCGAGAGCGGGGCCGGGGTACACCGGGGAGCTGTTTTTT.

This clonotype has just a few counts. The chain combines TRBV7-2 with TRBJ2-5; 12 nucleotides agree with TRBD2. Germline lookup yields CDR1 SGHTA and CDR2 FQGNSA. V gave up 4 bases and J gave up 6 bases; unmatched junction bases: 9. This CDR3 is built from 16 residues. The CDR3, as DNA: TGTGCCAGCAGCTCACAGACTAGCGGGGGAATTCAGACCCAGTACTTC. This translates into CASSSQTSGGIQTQYF.

This clonotype has a count of ten or more. The chain links TRBV20-1 to TRBJ1-2; 7 bases agree with TRBD1. CDR1 DFQATT and CDR2 SNEGSKA come from the germline V gene (reference sequence). This CDR3 is 14 amino acids long. The V and J ends lost 5 bases and 2 bases, in that order; junction bases with no gene match: 8. The CDR3 DNA reads TGCAGTGCTCCTATCTCGACAGGGAACTATGGCTACACCTTC. It translates to CSAPISTGNYGYTF.

The chain combines TRBV5-1 with TRBJ1-1; D is possibly TRBD1 (5 bases). Deletions cut 0 bases from V and 0 bases from J, with 12 bases between. The germline V gene encodes CDR1 SGHRS and CDR2 YFSETQ. The CDR3 loop spans 16 amino acids. Here the CDR3 DNA reads TGCGCCAGCAGCTTGGCAGGGACCTATATGAACACTGAAGCTTTCTTT. It specifies CASSLAGTYMNTEAFF.

This clonotype has a handful of counts. This rearrangement joins TRBV6-2 or TRBV6-3 to TRBJ2-7, with TRBD2 identical over 15 bases. The CDR3 spans 18 residues. Germline-derived CDR1 and CDR2 are MNHEY and SVGEGT. After removal of 6 bases from V and 3 bases from J, the junction contained 12 bases not matched to a gene. The CDR3 region has the DNA TGTGCCAGCAGCCGCGGACTAGCGGGGGGGTCCTTTGTCTACGAGCAGTACTTC. This codes for CASSRGLAGGSFVYEQYF.

The chain has TRBV20-1 and TRBJ1-3; D is possibly TRBD1 (6 bases). V was trimmed by 5 bases and J by 2 bases, leaving 16 bases between them. Germline loops: CDR1 DFQATT, CDR2 SNEGSKA (reference sequence). CDR3 size: 15 residues. The CDR3 DNA sequence: TGCAGTGCTGGAATAGGGGGGATCCCTGGAAACACCATATATTTT. As protein: CSAGIGGIPGNTIYF.

This chain connects TRBV24-1 to TRBJ1-3; D is unresolved. With 5 bases removed from V and 4 bases from J, the gap between germline ends came to 17 bases. The CDR3 consists of 16 residues. CDR1 and CDR2 from the germline V gene are KGHDR and SFDVKD. CDR3: CATSGETSVGGNTIYF. The CDR3 DNA sequence: TGTGCCACCAGTGGGGAGACTAGCGTCGGAGGAAACACCATATATTTT.

There are many counts of this clonotype. The chain has TRBV20-1 and TRBJ1-1, with 7 bases matching TRBD1. CDR3 size: 16 residues. Germline CDR1 and CDR2: DFQATT and SNEGSKA (reference sequence). The V and J ends lost 0 bases and 0 bases, in that order; junction bases with no gene match: 7. In DNA form, the CDR3 reads TGCAGTGCTAGAGATCCAGGGGGGGACTTGAACACTGAAGCTTTCTTT. Its protein is CSARDPGGDLNTEAFF.

The chain joins TRBV20-1 to TRBJ1-1; 7 nucleotides match TRBD1. Per the germline V gene, CDR1 is DFQATT and CDR2 is SNEGSKA (reference sequence). The CDR3 extends over 13 amino acids. With V trimmed by 6 bases and J by 0 bases, 4 bases remained unmatched. The CDR3 spells CSAPGGMNTEAFF. DNA of the CDR3: TGCAGTGCCCCAGGGGGGATGAACACTGAAGCTTTCTTT.

This chain links TRBV15 with TRBJ2-5, with D possibly being TRBD2 (6 bases). From germline, CDR1 is LNHNV and CDR2 YYDKDF (reference sequence). V was pared by 0 bases and J by 0 bases, with 8 bases between. The CDR3 spans 15 residues. CDR3 sequence (DNA): TGTGCCACCAGCAGAGATAGACTAGACCAAGAGACCCAGTACTTC. It translates to CATSRDRLDQETQYF.

This clonotype has at least ten counts. The chain recombines TRBV4-2 with TRBJ2-3; D remains unclear. Germline CDR1 and CDR2: LGHNA and YNFKEQ. The CDR3 length is 19 residues. V shed 2 bases and J shed 0 bases, with 21 bases lying between them. As DNA, the CDR3 is TGTGCCAGCAGCCAAAAACCCTCAGGTGGTCAGATTAGCACAGATACGCAGTATTTT. This encodes CASSQKPSGGQISTDTQYF.

This clonotype was found a few times. The chain links TRBV7-6 to TRBJ2-7; possible D gene TRBD1, 5 bases. The CDR3 is 13 amino acids. V was clipped by 4 bases and J by 3 bases, with 10 bases between them. Germline CDR1 SGHVS, CDR2 FNYEAQ. DNA of the CDR3: TGTGCCAGCAGCTCTTACAGGAGCTACGAGCAGTACTTC. It is translated as CASSSYRSYEQYF.

The V call is TRBV29-1, the J call TRBJ2-2, with unresolved D. The V gene's germline CDR1 is SQVTM and CDR2 ANQGSEA. The CDR3 length is 11 residues. Between the trimmed V and J ends, which lost 6 bases and 6 bases, there was a span of 8 bases. This CDR3 is CSVAEAGELFF. CDR3 coding DNA: TGCAGCGTGGCAGAGGCCGGGGAGCTGTTTTTT.